This T cell receptor (beta chain) was identified during a study of radiotherapy plus CTLA-4 blockade in lung cancer. The study's findings and limits: Some TCR clones had been derived from tumors. These clones expanded in peripheral blood after radiotherapy plus ipilimumab. Among reported predictors of response, early blood T cell clone dynamics with interferon-beta performed best.

To note about this clone: As yet, its antigen is unknown.

Sequencing was performed with immunoSEQ multiplex PCR; in TCRdb, only in-frame clones are kept and a portion is missing. This sample has about 93,000 clones, with 80% to 90% found just once. J lost 5 bases, V lost 6 bases, and 5 bases had no gene match. This CDR3 region has 14 residues. Germline values: CDR1 MNHEY, CDR2 SMNVEV (reference sequence). The clonotype originates from a human donor with non-small cell lung cancer that progressed on radiotherapy plus ipilimumab. The chain is built from TRBV27 and TRBJ2-5, with 11 bases lining up with TRBD2. Material: peripheral blood, obtained from a patient treated with radiotherapy plus ipilimumab. CDR3: CASSLRLAGETQYF. In DNA, the CDR3 is TGTGCCAGCAGCCTCAGACTAGCGGGGGAGACCCAGTACTTC.